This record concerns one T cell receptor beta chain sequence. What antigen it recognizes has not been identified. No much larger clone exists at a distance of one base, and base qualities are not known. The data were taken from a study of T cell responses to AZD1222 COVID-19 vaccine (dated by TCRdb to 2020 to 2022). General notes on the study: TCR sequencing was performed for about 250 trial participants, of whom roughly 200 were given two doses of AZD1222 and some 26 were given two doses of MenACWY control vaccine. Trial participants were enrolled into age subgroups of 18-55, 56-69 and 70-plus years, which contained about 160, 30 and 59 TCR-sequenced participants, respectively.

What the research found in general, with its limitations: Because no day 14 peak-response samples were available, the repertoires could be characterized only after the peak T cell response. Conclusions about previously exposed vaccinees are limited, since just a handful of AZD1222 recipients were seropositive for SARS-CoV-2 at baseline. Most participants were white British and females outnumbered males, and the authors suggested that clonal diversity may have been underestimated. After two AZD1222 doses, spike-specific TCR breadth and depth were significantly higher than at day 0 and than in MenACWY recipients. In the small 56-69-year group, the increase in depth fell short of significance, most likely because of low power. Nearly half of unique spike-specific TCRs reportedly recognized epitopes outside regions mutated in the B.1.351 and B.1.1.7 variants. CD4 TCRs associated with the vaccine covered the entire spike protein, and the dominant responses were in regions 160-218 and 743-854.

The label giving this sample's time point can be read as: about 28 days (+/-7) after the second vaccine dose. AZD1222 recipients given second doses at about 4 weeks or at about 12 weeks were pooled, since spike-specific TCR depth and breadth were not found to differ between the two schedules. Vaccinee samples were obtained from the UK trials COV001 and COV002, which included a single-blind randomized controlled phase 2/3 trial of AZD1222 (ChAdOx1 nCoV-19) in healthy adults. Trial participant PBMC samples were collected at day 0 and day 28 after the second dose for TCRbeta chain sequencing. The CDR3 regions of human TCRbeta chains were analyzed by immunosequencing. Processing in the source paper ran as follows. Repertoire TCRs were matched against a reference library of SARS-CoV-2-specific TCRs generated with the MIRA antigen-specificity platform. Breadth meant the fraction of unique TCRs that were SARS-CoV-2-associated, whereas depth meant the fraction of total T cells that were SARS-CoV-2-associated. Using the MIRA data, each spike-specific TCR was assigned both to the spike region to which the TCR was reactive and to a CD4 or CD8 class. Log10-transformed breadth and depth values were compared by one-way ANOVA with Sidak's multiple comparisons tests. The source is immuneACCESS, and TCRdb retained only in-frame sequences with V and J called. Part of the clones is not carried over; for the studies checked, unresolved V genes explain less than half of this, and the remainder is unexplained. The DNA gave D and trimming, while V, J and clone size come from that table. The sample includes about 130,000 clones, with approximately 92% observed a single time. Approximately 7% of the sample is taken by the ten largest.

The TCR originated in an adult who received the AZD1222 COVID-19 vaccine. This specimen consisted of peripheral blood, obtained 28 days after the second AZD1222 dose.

For the CDR3, the sequence is CASSFPMRVGRNQPQHF. The nucleotides read TGTGCCAGCAGCTTCCCTATGAGGGTAGGCCGGAATCAGCCCCAGCATTTT. This chain joins TRBV7-8 to TRBJ1-5; no D gene is confidently identified. The CDR3 holds 17 amino acids from the cysteine to the phenylalanine. Only the CDR3 DNA stays, 51 bases, in frame from base 1. According to the germline V gene, CDR1 reads SGHVS and CDR2 reads FQNEAQ. Cut back by 3 bases and 4 bases, the V and J ends lie 19 bases apart.